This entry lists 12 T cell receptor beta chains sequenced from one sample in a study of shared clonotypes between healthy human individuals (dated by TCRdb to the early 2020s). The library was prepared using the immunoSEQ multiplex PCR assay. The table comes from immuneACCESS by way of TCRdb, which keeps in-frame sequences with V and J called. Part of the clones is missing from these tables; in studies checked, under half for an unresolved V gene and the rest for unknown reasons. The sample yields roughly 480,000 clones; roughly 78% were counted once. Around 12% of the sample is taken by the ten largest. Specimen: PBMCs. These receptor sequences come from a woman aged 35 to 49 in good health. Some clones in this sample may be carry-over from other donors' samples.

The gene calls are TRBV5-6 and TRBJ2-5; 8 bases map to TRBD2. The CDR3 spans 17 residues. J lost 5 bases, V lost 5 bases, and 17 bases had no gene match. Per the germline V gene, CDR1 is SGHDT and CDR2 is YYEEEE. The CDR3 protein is CASSQGTGAGVSETQYF. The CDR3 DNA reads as TGTGCCAGCAGTCAGGGGACTGGAGCGGGAGTATCCGAGACCCAGTACTTC. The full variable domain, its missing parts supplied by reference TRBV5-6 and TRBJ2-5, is DAGVTQSPTHLIKTRGQQVTLRCSPKSGHDTVSWYQQALGQGPQFIFQYYEEEERQRGNFPDRFSGHQFPNYSSELNVNALLLGDSALYLCASSQGTGAGVSETQYFGPGTRLLVL.

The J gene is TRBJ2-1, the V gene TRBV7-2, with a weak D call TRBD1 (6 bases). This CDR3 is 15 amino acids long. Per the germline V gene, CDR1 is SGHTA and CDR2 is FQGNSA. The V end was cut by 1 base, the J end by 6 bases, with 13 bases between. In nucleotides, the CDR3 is TGTGCCAGCAGCTTAGTTTGGGGGCGAAGCAATGAGCAGTTCTTC. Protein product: CASSLVWGRSNEQFF.

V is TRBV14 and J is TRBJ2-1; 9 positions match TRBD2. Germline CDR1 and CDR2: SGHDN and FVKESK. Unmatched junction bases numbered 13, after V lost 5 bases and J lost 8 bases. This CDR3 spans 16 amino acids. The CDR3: CASSSQVTSGLYEQFF. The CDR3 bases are TGTGCCAGCAGCTCACAGGTAACTAGCGGGCTGTATGAGCAGTTCTTC.

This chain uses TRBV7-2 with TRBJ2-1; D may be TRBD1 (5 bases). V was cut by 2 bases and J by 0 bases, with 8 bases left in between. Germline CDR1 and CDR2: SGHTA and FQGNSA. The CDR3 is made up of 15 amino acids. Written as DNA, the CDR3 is TGTGCCAGCAGCTTAAGGACACGCTCCTACAATGAGCAGTTCTTC. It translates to CASSLRTRSYNEQFF. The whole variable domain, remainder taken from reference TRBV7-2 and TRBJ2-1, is GAGVSQSPSNKVTEKGKDVELRCDPISGHTALYWYRQSLGQGLEFLIYFQGNSAPDKSGLPSDRFSAERTGGSVSTLTIQRTQQEDSAVYLCASSLRTRSYNEQFFGPGTRLTVL.

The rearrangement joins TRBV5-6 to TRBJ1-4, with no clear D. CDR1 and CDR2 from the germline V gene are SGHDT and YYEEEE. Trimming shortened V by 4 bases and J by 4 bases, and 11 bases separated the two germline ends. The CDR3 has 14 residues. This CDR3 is CASSPNGVNEKLFF. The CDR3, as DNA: TGTGCCAGCAGCCCGAACGGGGTTAATGAAAAACTGTTTTTT.

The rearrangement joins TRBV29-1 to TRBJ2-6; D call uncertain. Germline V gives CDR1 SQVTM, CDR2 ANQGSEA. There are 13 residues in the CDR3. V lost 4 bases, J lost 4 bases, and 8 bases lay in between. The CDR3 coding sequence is TGCAGCGTTGCCTCATCCGGGGCCAACGTCCTGACTTTC. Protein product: CSVASSGANVLTF.

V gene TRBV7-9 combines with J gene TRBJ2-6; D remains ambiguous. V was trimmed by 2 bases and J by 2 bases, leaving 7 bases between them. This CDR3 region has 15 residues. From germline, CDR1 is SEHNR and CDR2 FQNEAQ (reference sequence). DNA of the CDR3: TGTGCCAGCAGCTTACGACGGGCTGGGGCCAACGTCCTGACTTTC. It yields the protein CASSLRRAGANVLTF.

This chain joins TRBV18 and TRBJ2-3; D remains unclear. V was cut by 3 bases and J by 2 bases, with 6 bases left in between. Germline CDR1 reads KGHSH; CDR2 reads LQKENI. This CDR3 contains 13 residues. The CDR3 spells CASSPGITDTQYF. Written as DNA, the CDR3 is TGTGCCAGCTCACCGGGCATCACAGATACGCAGTATTTT.

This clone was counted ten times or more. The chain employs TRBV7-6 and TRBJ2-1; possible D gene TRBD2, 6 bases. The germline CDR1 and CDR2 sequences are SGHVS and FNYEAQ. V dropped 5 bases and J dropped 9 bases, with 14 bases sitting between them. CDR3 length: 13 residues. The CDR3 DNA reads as TGTGCCAGCAGCAGCCGACTAGTGGCTGAGCAGTTCTTC. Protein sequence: CASSSRLVAEQFF.

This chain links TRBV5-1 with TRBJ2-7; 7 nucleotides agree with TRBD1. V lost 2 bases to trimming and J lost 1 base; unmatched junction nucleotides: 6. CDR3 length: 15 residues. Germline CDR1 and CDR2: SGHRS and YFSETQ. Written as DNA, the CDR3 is TGCGCCAGCAGCTTAAGGGGGCACAGTTCCTACGAGCAGTACTTC. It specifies CASSLRGHSSYEQYF.

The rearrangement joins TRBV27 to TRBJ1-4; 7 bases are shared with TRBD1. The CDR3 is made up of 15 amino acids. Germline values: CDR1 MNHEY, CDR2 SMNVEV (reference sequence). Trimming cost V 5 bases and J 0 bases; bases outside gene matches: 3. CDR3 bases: TGTGCCAGCAGTCTTACAGGGGCAACTAATGAAAAACTGTTTTTT. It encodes CASSLTGATNEKLFF.

The CDR3 DNA reads TGTGCCAGCAGTTACTCTAACTTACGAAATGAGCAGTTCTTC. Translation: CASSYSNLRNEQFF. The chain is built from TRBV6-6 and TRBJ2-1; no firm D call. The germline V gene encodes CDR1 MNHNY and CDR2 SVGAGI (reference sequence). CDR3 length equals 14 residues. V was pared by 0 bases and J by 7 bases, with 10 bases between.